This entry lists 30 T cell receptor beta chains sequenced from one sample in a study of tumor-infiltrating lymphocytes in primary liver carcinoma (dated by TCRdb to about 2017). Sequencing took place on an Illumina HiSeq 2500. TCRbeta-specific cDNA was reverse-transcribed from approximately 0.5 ug total RNA using a constant-region primer and ProtoScript II reverse transcriptase. TCRbeta libraries were built with three nested multiplex PCR rounds, a slightly modified ARM-PCR procedure. Each of the first two PCR rounds ran for around 11 cycles and used multiplex TRBV1-TRBV30 forward primers together with a Cbeta reverse primer. Using fastp at Q25 and MiXCR, TCRdb reprocessed the public reads and kept productive beta chains. A single entry per CDR3 protein holds the most common genes and DNA from its merged rows. The sample includes around 170,000 distinct CDR3 sequences, with less than 65% observed a single time. The ten largest clones take up approximately 68% of the sample.

RNA from unsorted whole blood was extracted with TRIzol reagent, and germline DNA was obtained with the DNeasy Blood & Tissue kit. The source material was peripheral blood. These receptors were taken from a man between 35 and 55 years old with primary liver carcinoma and hepatitis B virus infection.

This clonotype appeared a few times. The rearrangement joins TRBV6-5 to TRBJ2-1; perhaps TRBD2 as D (6 bases). The CDR3 consists of 15 residues. Germline lookup yields CDR1 MNHEY and CDR2 SVGAGI. Trimming removed 4 bases at V and 7 bases at J, with 17 bases between. CDR3 DNA: TGTGCCAGCAGTTCCACCAGGGAGGTGTGGAATGAGCAGTTCTTC. This translates into CASSSTREVWNEQFF.

In DNA form, the CDR3 reads TGTGCCAGCAGCTCGCCCCGATCCGGTAATCGGGCCACAGATACGCAGTATTTT. Amino acids: CASSSPRSGNRATDTQYF. The chain couples TRBV7-9 to TRBJ2-3; D is unclear. The V and J ends lost 4 bases and 2 bases respectively, with 22 bases between them. In germline, CDR1 is SEHNR, CDR2 FQNEAQ (reference sequence). The length of the CDR3 is 18 residues.

This clonotype has just a few counts. V usage is TRBV10-3 and J usage is TRBJ1-3, with 7 bases lining up with TRBD1. V lost 10 bases to trimming and J lost 0 bases; unmatched junction nucleotides: 15. The germline V gene encodes CDR1 ENHRY and CDR2 SYGVKD. The CDR3 loop spans 17 amino acids. The DNA of the CDR3 is TGTGCCACCTTGGACCGGGACAGCTCTAGCTCTGGAAACACCATATATTTT. Its protein is CATLDRDSSSSGNTIYF.

This clonotype was detected a few times. V is TRBV7-8 and J is TRBJ1-1; D call uncertain. CDR1 SGHVS and CDR2 FQNEAQ come from the germline V gene. This CDR3 contains 14 residues. The V end lost 2 bases, the J end lost 4 bases, and 11 bases lay between the germline ends. CDR3 nucleotide sequence: TGTGCCAGCAGCTTAAGACGGACGGGCACTGAAGCTTTCTTT. This codes for CASSLRRTGTEAFF.

A remark on this clonotype: It may be a read error: a sequence one base away is much more abundant. The chain carries TRBV11-3 and TRBJ2-2, with a weak D call TRBD2 (5 bases). Germline CDR1 reads SGHNT; CDR2 reads YENEEA. The CDR3 runs to 15 residues. Trimming left V 4 bases short and J 1 base short, with 10 bases between. CDR3 DNA: TGTGCCAGCAGCTCCCATCGGGGGAACACCGGGGAGCTGTTTTTT. Translating it yields CASSSHRGNTGELFF.

This clonotype was recorded many times. The V call is TRBV11-2, the J call TRBJ2-2; no definite D call. CDR3 length: 11 amino acids. Germline V gives CDR1 SGHAT, CDR2 FQNNGV. The ends were cut back, 6 bases at V and 4 bases at J, with 3 bases in the middle. The CDR3 sequence: CASRGTGELFF. The CDR3 DNA reads TGTGCCAGCAGGGGCACCGGGGAGCTGTTTTTT.

With respect to this clonotype: A read error may account for a junction end that differs from germline. The J gene is TRBJ2-5, the V gene TRBV11-2, with 7 bases lining up with TRBD1. The CDR3 has 15 amino acids. Germline CDR1 SGHAT, CDR2 FQNNGV. CDR3 coding DNA: TGTGCCAGCAGCCAAGGCTACAGGGGTCAAGAGACTCAGTACTTC. Its translation is CASSQGYRGQETQYF.

In its sample, this clonotype was seen a few times. The chain carries TRBV6-5 and TRBJ1-1; D uncertain. The germline V gene has CDR1 MNHEY and CDR2 SVGAGI. The CDR3 is 16 residues long. V shed 0 bases and J shed 0 bases, with 11 bases lying between them. In DNA form, the CDR3 reads TGTGCCAGCAGTTACTCCAGAAGAGATCTGAACACTGAAGCTTTCTTT. Translation gives CASSYSRRDLNTEAFF.

The genes are TRBV11-2 and TRBJ2-7, with D possibly called TRBD1 or TRBD2 (5 bases each). V lost 1 base, J lost 10 bases, and 17 bases lay in between. CDR3 length equals 14 residues. Germline CDR1 SGHAT, CDR2 FQNNGV. CDR3 in DNA: TGTGCCAGCAGCTTAGGTCGGCAGGGACCAGAACAGTACTTC. This gives the protein CASSLGRQGPEQYF.

Note on this clonotype: Compared with germline, one end of the junction differs, possibly owing to a read error. V is TRBV11-2 and J is TRBJ2-1, with 14 bases fitting TRBD2. This CDR3 is built from 19 residues. Looked up from germline, CDR1 is SGHAT and CDR2 is FQNNGV. DNA of the CDR3: TGTGCCAGCAGCTTAGCTCCGAGACTAGCGGGAGGGCCGGAGAATGAGCAGCTCTTC. Its translation: CASSLAPRLAGGPENEQLF.

The chain carries TRBV11-2 and TRBJ2-7; D is perhaps TRBD1 (6 bases). This CDR3 has 14 residues. V lost 7 bases and J 2 bases, leaving 15 bases between the germline ends. Germline assignment: CDR1 SGHAT and CDR2 FQNNGV. CDR3 protein: CASNLTDRAYEQYF. CDR3 bases: TGTGCCAGCAATTTAACGGACAGAGCCTACGAGCAGTACTTC.

In its sample, this clonotype was seen a few times. The V and J genes are TRBV6-1 and TRBJ2-1; no clear D. The CDR3 spans 15 residues. The V end lost 0 bases, the J end lost 0 bases, and 6 bases lay between the germline ends. Germline V gene lookup returns CDR1 MNHNS and CDR2 SASEGT. CDR3 DNA: TGTGCCAGCAGTGAAGCAGTTAGCTCCTACAATGAGCAGTTCTTC. This gives the protein CASSEAVSSYNEQFF.

This clonotype was seen many times. The chain uses TRBV5-4 and TRBJ2-1; D remains ambiguous. The germline V and J ends were trimmed by 2 bases and 7 bases, with 13 bases remaining between them. Germline V gene data show CDR1 as SGHNT and CDR2 as YYREEE (reference sequence). The CDR3 length is 14 residues. CDR3 loop: CASSFDQAGNEQFF. The CDR3 DNA is TGTGCCAGCAGCTTCGACCAGGCTGGGAATGAGCAGTTCTTC.

Turning to this clonotype: A much larger clone lies one base from this, so it may be a read error. The V and J genes are TRBV11-2 and TRBJ1-5; no clear D gene. V lost 0 bases and J 7 bases, leaving 7 bases between the germline ends. The CDR3 totals 13 residues. From germline, CDR1 is SGHAT and CDR2 FQNNGV. The CDR3: CASSLEDRQPQHF. CDR3 nucleotides: TGTGCCAGCAGCTTAGAAGATAGGCAGCCCCAGCATTTT.

A note on this clonotype: A much more abundant neighbour one base away suggests this may be a read error. V gene TRBV11-2 combines with J gene TRBJ2-1, with D possibly matching TRBD2 (5 bases). Looked up from germline, CDR1 is SGHAT and CDR2 is FQNNGV. The CDR3 length is 17 residues. The V end lost 0 bases, the J end lost 2 bases, and 14 bases lay between the germline ends. The CDR3: CASSLERPSRTYNEQFF. The CDR3 coding sequence is TGTGCCAGCAGCTTAGAGAGGCCTAGCAGGACCTACAATGAGCAGTTCTTC.

The V gene is TRBV4-1, the J gene TRBJ1-4; D not resolved. The germline CDR1 and CDR2 sequences are MGHRA and YSYEKL. The CDR3 covers 13 residues. Between the trimmed V and J ends, which lost 0 bases and 10 bases, there was a span of 9 bases. The CDR3 loop is CASSQEGDLKLFF. CDR3 bases: TGCGCCAGCAGCCAAGAAGGTGATCTAAAACTGTTTTTT.

This clonotype was counted only a few times. The chain links TRBV6-6 to TRBJ1-1, with TRBD1 matching 7 bases. This CDR3 spans 17 amino acids. The ends lost 3 bases at V and 4 bases at J; junction bases unmatched: 14. Germline V gene sequence: CDR1 MNHNY, CDR2 SVGAGI (reference sequence). CDR3 DNA sequence: TGTGCCAGCAGTTATGGAGACAGGGATCTTCTGACCACTGAAGCTTTCTTT. Translated: CASSYGDRDLLTTEAFF.

A word on this clonotype: Given the absence of the conserved phenylalanine or tryptophan at the CDR3 end, a read error is likely. V and J are TRBV7-9 and TRBJ2-5; D may be TRBD2 (6 bases). Germline assignment: CDR1 SEHNR and CDR2 FQNEAQ (reference sequence). The CDR3 totals 15 residues. The ends were cut back, 5 bases at V and 1 base at J, with 14 bases in the middle. The CDR3 DNA reads as TGTGCCAGCAGCCCCAAACAGCGGGCCCAAGAGACCCAGTACTTA. As protein: CASSPKQRAQETQYL.

A few counts support this clonotype. Written as DNA, the CDR3 is TGTGCCAGCAGTTCCATGCCCGGAGCAGGGGGCCCGGGGACCGGGGAGCTGTTTTTT. Its protein is CASSSMPGAGGPGTGELFF. The chain employs TRBV28 and TRBJ2-2, with TRBD1 matching 8 bases. Germline V gene sequence: CDR1 MDHEN, CDR2 SYDVKM. V trimming: 4 bases; J trimming: 5 bases; junction bases outside the gene matches: 18. The CDR3 is 19 amino acids. Supplemented by reference TRBV28 and TRBJ2-2, the full variable domain reads DVKVTQSSRYLVKRTGEKVFLECVQDMDHENMFWYRQDPGLGLRLIYFSYDVKMKEKGDIPEGYSVSREKKERFSLILESASTNQTSMYLCASSSMPGAGGPGTGELFFGEGSRLTVL.

Concerning this clonotype: The junction shows a germline mismatch at one end, possibly a read error. The chain uses TRBV6-5 and TRBJ1-6; TRBD1 might be the D (6 bases). CDR1 is MNHEY, CDR2 SVGAGI, per germline. CDR3 length: 14 amino acids. In DNA form, the CDR3 reads TGTGCCAGCAGCAGGGGCTCCTATAATTCACTCCTCCACTTC. This gives the protein CASSRGSYNSLLHF.

On this clonotype: A much larger clone differs by one base, so this may be a read error. The chain links TRBV11-2 to TRBJ2-3, with D tentatively TRBD1 or TRBD2 (6 bases each). This CDR3 spans 17 amino acids. Germline CDR1 SGHAT, CDR2 FQNNGV. CDR3 loop: CASSLDRRWDWTDMQYF. CDR3 in DNA: TGTGCCAGCAGCTTAGATAGACGGTGGGACTGGACAGATATGCAGTATTTT.

The V call is TRBV10-2, the J call TRBJ2-7; 8 bases are shared with TRBD1. J gave up 6 bases and V 5 bases, and 6 bases lay outside the gene matches. Germline V gene data show CDR1 as WSHSY and CDR2 as SAAADI. CDR3 size: 13 residues. The CDR3 DNA reads as TGCGCCAGCAGTTTTGACAGGGGTTGCGAGCAGTACTTC. Protein: CASSFDRGCEQYF.

This clonotype was counted a single time. The CDR3 DNA is TGTGCCGGCATCTTAGTCGACGGAGCCTACGAGCAGTACTTC. Protein: CAGILVDGAYEQYF. The genes are TRBV11-2 and TRBJ2-7; no clear D gene. CDR1 is SGHAT and CDR2 is FQNNGV in the germline V gene. Trimming left V 11 bases short and J 2 bases short, with 19 bases between. There are 14 residues in the CDR3.

In this sample, this clonotype turned up many times. This sequence joins TRBV6-6 and TRBJ1-6; 8 bases align to TRBD1. With 6 bases clipped from V and 12 bases from J, the junction kept 10 bases outside the gene matches. The CDR3 is 14 amino acids. Germline V lookup: CDR1 MNHNY, CDR2 SVGAGI (reference sequence). The CDR3 region has the DNA TGTGCCAGCAGCTCGACAGGGGAGTTTCAACCCCTCCACTTT. It codes for CASSSTGEFQPLHF.

This clonotype was recorded only once. The CDR3 here is CSRWDSRSGNTIYF. As DNA, the CDR3 is TGCAGCAGATGGGACAGCCGCTCTGGAAACACCATATATTTT. V gene TRBV29-1 combines with J gene TRBJ1-3; 7 nucleotides align to TRBD1. The CDR3 has 14 residues. The J segment lost 0 bases and the V segment lost 8 bases, leaving 7 bases of the junction unmatched. CDR1 is SQVTM, CDR2 ANQGSEA, per germline.

The genes are TRBV6-5 and TRBJ2-7, with D possibly TRBD2 on 5 matching bases. The germline gives CDR1 MNHEY, CDR2 SVGAGI. CDR3 length: 15 amino acids. The V end lost 2 bases, the J end lost 9 bases, and 20 bases lay between the germline ends. The CDR3 region has the DNA TGTGCCAGCAGTTACCAGGACCGGGAAGCTATGGTGCAGTACTTC. Encoded protein: CASSYQDREAMVQYF.

This chain links TRBV10-2 with TRBJ2-5; D might be TRBD2 (5 bases). The CDR3 is 13 residues long. The germline V and J ends were trimmed by 3 bases and 5 bases, with 10 bases remaining between them. The germline V gene encodes CDR1 WSHSY and CDR2 SAAADI. The CDR3 bases are TGCGCCAGCAGTGAACGGGGTAGCGAGACCCAGTACTTC. Its translation is CASSERGSETQYF.

This clonotype showed up just once. This may arise from a read error, as a much more abundant clone is one base away. Since the CDR3 does not end with the conserved phenylalanine or tryptophan, this likely comes from a read error. The chain joins TRBV29-1 to TRBJ2-5; TRBD1 matches at 11 bases. The V and J ends lost 4 bases and 5 bases, in that order; junction bases with no gene match: 9. This CDR3 is 15 amino acids long. Germline CDR1 and CDR2: SQVTM and ANQGSEA. The CDR3 is CSVGWTGGIAETQYS. DNA for the CDR3: TGCAGCGTTGGCTGGACAGGGGGCATCGCGGAGACCCAGTACTCC.

V is TRBV12-3 or TRBV12-4 and J is TRBJ2-2, with 8 positions matching TRBD2. The CDR3 contains 14 residues. Trimming removed 2 bases from V and 5 bases from J; junction bases left unmatched: 1. CDR3 region: CASSLLAGTGELFF. The CDR3 coding sequence is TGTGCCAGCAGTTTATTAGCGGGAACCGGGGAGCTGTTTTTT.

The chain links TRBV28 to TRBJ1-5, with 8 bases fitting TRBD1. CDR1 and CDR2 from the germline V gene are MDHEN and SYDVKM. The CDR3 runs to 15 residues. Losses at the gene ends were 7 bases for V and 5 bases for J; bases not matched to a gene: 10. The CDR3 loop is CASTKATGGYQPQHF. In DNA, the CDR3 is TGTGCCAGCACCAAAGCTACAGGGGGATATCAGCCCCAGCATTTT.